This TCR beta chain was found in a study of response to subunit inactivated influenza vaccine. Study-wide points: It was the authors' suggestion that each seasonal influenza vaccination recruits few new T cells.

The V gene end was trimmed by 5 bases and the J gene end by 7 bases; junction bases not matched to a gene: 10. The CDR3 covers 14 residues. The germline gives CDR1 SEHNR, CDR2 FQNEAQ (reference sequence). A single record per CDR3 protein comes from TCRdb applying MiXCR to the RT-PCR reads. The sample holds about 650,000 distinct CDR3 sequences; less than 15% are singletons and the top ten take around 7.6%. This clonotype was observed a handful of times. Its antigen is currently unknown. This material consisted of PBMCs from blood, taken 14 days before vaccination. The clonotype comes from a man aged 50 to 60 who received an inactivated influenza vaccine. The chain employs TRBV7-9 and TRBJ2-5; 7 bases line up with TRBD1. CDR3 nucleotides: TGTGCCAGCAGCCCAAGGGGGCCTCGCGGGACCCAGTACTTC. It encodes CASSPRGPRGTQYF.